The subject of this entry is one TCR beta chain. This specimen belongs to a study of monozygotic twins with inflammatory bowel disease. Collection yielded roughly 2.3 ml of blood per donor. Germline CDR1 is SGHAT and CDR2 is FQDESV (reference sequence). The CDR3 spans 12 residues. TCRdb reprocessed the 5' RACE reads and reports one entry per CDR3 protein, with no DNA. Here the sample table reports 330,000 or so distinct CDR3 sequences. Input material: blood. The clonotype originates from a human donor with ulcerative colitis or Crohn's disease, or a healthy co-twin of an affected twin (not recorded which). The chain uses TRBV11-1 and TRBJ2-5. CDR3 protein: CASSAGQETQYF.